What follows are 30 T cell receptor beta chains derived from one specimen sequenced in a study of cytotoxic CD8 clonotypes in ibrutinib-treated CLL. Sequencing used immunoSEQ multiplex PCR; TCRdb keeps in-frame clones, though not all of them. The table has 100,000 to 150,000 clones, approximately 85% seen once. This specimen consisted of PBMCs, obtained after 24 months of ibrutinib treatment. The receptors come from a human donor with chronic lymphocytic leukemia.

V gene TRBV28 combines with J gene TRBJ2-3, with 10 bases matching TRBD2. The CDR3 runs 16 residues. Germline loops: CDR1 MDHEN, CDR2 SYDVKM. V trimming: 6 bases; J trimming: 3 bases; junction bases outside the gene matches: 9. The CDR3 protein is CASSASGSGVTDTQYF. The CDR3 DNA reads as TGTGCCAGCAGCGCTAGCGGGAGCGGGGTAACAGATACGCAGTATTTT. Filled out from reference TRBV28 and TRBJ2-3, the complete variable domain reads DVKVTQSSRYLVKRTGEKVFLECVQDMDHENMFWYRQDPGLGLRLIYFSYDVKMKEKGDIPEGYSVSREKKERFSLILESASTNQTSMYLCASSASGSGVTDTQYFGPGTRLTVL.

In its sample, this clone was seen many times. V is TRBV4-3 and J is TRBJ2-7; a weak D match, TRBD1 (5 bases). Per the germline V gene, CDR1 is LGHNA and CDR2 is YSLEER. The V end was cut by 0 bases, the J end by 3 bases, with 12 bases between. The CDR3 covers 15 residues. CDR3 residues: CASSQDLDSLYEQYF. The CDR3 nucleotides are TGCGCCAGCAGCCAAGACCTAGACAGCCTCTACGAGCAGTACTTC.

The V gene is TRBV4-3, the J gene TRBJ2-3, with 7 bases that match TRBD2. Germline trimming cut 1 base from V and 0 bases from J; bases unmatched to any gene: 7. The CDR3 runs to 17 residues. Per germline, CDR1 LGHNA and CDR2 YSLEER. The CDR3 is CASSQAVLAISTDTQYF. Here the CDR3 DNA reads TGCGCCAGCAGCCAAGCGGTACTAGCGATTAGCACAGATACGCAGTATTTT.

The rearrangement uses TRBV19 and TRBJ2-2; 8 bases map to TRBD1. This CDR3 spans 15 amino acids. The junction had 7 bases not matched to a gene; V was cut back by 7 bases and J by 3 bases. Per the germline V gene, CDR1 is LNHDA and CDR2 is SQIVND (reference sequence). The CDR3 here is CASIPTGVDTGELFF. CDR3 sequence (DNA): TGTGCCAGTATTCCGACAGGGGTAGACACCGGGGAGCTGTTTTTT.

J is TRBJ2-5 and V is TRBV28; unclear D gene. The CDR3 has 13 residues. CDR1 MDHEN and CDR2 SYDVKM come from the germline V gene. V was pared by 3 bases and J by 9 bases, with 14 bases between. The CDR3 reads CASSFPLPAAQYF. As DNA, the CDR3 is TGTGCCAGCAGTTTCCCTCTTCCGGCGGCCCAGTACTTC. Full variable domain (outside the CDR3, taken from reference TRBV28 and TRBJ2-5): DVKVTQSSRYLVKRTGEKVFLECVQDMDHENMFWYRQDPGLGLRLIYFSYDVKMKEKGDIPEGYSVSREKKERFSLILESASTNQTSMYLCASSFPLPAAQYFGPGTRLLVL.

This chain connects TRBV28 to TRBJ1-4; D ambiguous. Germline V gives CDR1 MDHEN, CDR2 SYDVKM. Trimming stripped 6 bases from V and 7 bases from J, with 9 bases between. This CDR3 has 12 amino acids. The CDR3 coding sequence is TGTGCCAGCAGCACCCCGACTGAAAAACTGTTTTTT. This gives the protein CASSTPTEKLFF.

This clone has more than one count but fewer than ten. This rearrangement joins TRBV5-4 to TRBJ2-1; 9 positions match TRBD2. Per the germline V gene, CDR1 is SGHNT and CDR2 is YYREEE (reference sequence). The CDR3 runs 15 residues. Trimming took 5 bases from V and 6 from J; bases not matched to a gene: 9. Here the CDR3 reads CASRVFGGRGNEQFF. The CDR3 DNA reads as TGTGCCAGCAGGGTTTTCGGCGGGAGGGGCAATGAGCAGTTCTTC.

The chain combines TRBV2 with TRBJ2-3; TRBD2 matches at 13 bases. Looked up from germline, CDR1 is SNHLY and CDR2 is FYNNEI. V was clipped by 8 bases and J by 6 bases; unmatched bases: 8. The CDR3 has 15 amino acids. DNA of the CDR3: TGTGCCAGCGCTACTAGCGGGGGGGCCGTGGATACGCAGTATTTT. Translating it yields CASATSGGAVDTQYF.

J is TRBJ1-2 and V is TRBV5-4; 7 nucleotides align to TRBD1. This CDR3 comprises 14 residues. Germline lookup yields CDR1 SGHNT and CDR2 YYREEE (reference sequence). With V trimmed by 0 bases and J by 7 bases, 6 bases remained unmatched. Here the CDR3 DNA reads TGTGCCAGCAGCTTGGCAGGGACAGCCCTTGGCTACACCTTC. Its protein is CASSLAGTALGYTF.

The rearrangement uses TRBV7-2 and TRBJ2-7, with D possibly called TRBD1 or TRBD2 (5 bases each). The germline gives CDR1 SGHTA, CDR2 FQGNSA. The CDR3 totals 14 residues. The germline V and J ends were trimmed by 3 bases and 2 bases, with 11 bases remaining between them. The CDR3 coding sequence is TGTGCCAGCAGCTTTACGGGGCCAACCTACGAGCAGTACTTC. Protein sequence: CASSFTGPTYEQYF.

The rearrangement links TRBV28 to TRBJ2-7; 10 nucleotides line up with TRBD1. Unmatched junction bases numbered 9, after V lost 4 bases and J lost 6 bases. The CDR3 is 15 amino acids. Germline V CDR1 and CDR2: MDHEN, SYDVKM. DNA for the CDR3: TGTGCCAGCAGTTCCTCCGGGACAGGGGCCTCCGAGCAGTACTTC. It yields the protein CASSSSGTGASEQYF.

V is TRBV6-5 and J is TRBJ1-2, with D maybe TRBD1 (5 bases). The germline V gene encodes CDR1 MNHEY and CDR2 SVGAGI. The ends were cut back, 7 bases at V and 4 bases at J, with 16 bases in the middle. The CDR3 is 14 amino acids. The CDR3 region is CASTKGVPSYGYTF. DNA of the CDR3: TGTGCCAGCACCAAAGGGGTCCCCAGCTATGGCTACACCTTC.

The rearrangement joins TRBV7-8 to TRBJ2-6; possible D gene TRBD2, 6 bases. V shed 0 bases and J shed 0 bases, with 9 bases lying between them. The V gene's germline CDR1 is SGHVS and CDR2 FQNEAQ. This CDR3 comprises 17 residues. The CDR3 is CASSLASRGSGANVLTF. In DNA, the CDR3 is TGTGCCAGCAGCTTAGCATCGCGGGGCTCTGGGGCCAACGTCCTGACTTTC.

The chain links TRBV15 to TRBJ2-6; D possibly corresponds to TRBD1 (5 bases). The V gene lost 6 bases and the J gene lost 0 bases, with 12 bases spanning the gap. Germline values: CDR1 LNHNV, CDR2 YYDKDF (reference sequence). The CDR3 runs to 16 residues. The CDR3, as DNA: TGTGCCACCAGGAAGGGGCAAACCTCTGGGGCCAACGTCCTGACTTTC. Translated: CATRKGQTSGANVLTF.

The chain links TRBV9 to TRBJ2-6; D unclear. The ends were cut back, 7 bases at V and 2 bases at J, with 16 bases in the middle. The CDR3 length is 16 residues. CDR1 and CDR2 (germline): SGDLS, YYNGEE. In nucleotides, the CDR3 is TGTGCCAGCGCTCCGCAGTTTTCTACTGGGGCCAACGTCCTGACTTTC. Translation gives CASAPQFSTGANVLTF.

Here the CDR3 reads CASSPGTGTGNTIYF. Written as DNA, the CDR3 is TGTGCCAGCAGCCCCGGGACAGGGACTGGAAACACCATATATTTT. The chain employs TRBV7-6 and TRBJ1-3; 9 bases match TRBD1. CDR1 and CDR2 (germline): SGHVS, FNYEAQ. V lost 5 bases, J lost 2 bases, and 4 bases stayed unmatched. The CDR3 has 15 amino acids.

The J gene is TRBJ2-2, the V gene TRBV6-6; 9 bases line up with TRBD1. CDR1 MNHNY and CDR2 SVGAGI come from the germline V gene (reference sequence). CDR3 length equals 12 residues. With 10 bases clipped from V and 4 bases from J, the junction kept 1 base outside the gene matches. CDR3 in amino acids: CATDRGTGELFF. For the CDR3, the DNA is TGTGCCACGGACAGGGGCACCGGGGAGCTGTTTTTT.

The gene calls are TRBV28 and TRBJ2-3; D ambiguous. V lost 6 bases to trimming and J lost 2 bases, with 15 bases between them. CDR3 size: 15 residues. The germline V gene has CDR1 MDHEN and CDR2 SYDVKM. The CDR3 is CASRSDSGPTDTQYF. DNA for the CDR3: TGTGCCAGCAGATCAGATTCCGGACCCACAGATACGCAGTATTTT.

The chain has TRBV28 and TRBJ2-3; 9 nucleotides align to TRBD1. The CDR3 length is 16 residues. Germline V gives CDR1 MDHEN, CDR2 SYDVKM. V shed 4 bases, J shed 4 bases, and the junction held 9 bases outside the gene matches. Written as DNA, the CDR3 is TGTGCCAGCAGTTCCCCCGGGACAGGGTCTGCAGATACGCAGTATTTT. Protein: CASSSPGTGSADTQYF.

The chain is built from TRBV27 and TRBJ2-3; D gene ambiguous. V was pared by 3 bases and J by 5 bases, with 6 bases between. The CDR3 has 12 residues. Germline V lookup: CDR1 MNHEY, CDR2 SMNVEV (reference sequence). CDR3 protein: CASSFLLDTQYF. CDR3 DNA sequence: TGTGCCAGCAGTTTCCTCCTAGATACGCAGTATTTT.

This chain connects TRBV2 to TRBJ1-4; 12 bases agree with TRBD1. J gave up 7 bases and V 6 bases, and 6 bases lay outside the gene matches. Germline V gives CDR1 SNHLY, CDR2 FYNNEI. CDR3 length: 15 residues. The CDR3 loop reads CASRGTGGKVEKLFF. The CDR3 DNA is TGTGCCAGCAGAGGGACAGGGGGCAAAGTTGAAAAACTGTTTTTT.

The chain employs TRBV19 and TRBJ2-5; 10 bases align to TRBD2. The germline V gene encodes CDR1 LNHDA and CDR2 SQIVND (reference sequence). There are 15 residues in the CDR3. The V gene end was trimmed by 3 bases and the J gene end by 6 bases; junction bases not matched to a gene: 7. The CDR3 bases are TGTGCCAGTAGTATGTTCAGCGGGAGGGCACAGACCCAGTACTTC. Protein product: CASSMFSGRAQTQYF.

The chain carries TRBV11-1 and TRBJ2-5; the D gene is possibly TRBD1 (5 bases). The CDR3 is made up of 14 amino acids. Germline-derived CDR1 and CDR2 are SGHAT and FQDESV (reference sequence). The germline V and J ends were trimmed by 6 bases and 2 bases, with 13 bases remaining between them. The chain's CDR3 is CASSGHQPQETQYF. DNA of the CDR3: TGTGCCAGCAGTGGACACCAACCTCAAGAGACCCAGTACTTC.

The CDR3 here is CSSRAQGNTEAFF. The CDR3 DNA sequence: TGCAGCTCCCGGGCCCAGGGCAATACTGAAGCTTTCTTT. The chain employs TRBV29-1 and TRBJ1-1; D perhaps matches TRBD1 (5 bases). This CDR3 region has 13 residues. The V end was cut by 8 bases, the J end by 5 bases, with 18 bases between. Germline CDR1 and CDR2: SQVTM and ANQGSEA.

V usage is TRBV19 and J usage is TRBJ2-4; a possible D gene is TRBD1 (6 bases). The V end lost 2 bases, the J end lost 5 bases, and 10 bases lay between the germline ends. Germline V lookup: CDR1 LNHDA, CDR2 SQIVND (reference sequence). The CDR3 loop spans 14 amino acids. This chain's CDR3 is CASSIIQGQNIQYF. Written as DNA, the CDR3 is TGTGCCAGTAGTATAATCCAGGGGCAAAACATTCAGTACTTC. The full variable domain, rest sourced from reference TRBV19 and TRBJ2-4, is DGGITQSPKYLFRKEGQNVTLSCEQNLNHDAMYWYRQDPGQGLRLIYYSQIVNDFQKGDIAEGYSVSREKKESFPLTVTSAQKNPTAFYLCASSIIQGQNIQYFGAGTRLSVL.

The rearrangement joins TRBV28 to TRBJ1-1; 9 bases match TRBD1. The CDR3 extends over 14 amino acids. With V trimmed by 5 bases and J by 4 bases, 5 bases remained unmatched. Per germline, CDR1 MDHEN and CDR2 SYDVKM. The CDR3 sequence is CASSPTGGITEAFF. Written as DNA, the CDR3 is TGTGCCAGCAGTCCTACAGGGGGCATCACTGAAGCTTTCTTT.

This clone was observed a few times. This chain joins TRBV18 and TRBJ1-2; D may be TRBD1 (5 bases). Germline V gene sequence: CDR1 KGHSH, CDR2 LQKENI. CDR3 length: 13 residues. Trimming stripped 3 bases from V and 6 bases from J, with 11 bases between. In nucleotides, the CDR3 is TGTGCCAGCTCACCTCAAGGAGGGGATGGCTACACCTTC. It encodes CASSPQGGDGYTF.

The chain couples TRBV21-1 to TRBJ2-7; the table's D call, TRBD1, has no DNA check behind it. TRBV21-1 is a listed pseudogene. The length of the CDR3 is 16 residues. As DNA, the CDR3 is TGTGCCAGCAGCAAAGGTAGAGGACAGGAGTCCTACGAGCAGTACTTC. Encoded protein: CASSKGRGQESYEQYF.

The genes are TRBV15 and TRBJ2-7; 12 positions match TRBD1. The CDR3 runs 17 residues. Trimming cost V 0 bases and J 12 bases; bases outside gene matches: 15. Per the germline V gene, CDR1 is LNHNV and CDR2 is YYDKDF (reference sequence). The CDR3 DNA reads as TGTGCCACCAGCAGAGAATATGCGGGGACAGGGGGCGCGTTCCGGTACTTC. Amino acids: CATSREYAGTGGAFRYF.

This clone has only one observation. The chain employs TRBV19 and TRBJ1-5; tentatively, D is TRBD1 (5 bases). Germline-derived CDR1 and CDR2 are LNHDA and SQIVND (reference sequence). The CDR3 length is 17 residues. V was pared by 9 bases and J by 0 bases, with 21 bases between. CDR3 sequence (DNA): TGTGCCAGCCACCCCAAGCCGGGGGATTATAGCAATCAGCCCCAGCATTTT. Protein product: CASHPKPGDYSNQPQHF.